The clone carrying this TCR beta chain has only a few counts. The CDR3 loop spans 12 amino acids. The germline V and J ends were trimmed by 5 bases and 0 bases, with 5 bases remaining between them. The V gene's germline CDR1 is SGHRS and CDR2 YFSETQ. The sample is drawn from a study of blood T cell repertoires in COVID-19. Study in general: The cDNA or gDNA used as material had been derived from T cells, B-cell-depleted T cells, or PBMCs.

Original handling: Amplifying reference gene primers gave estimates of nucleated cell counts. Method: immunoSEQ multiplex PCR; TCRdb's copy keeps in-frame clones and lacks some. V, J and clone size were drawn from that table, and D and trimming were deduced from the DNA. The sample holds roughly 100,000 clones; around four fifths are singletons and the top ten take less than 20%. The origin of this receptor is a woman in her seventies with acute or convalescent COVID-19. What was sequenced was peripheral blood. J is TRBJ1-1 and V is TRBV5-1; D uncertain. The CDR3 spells CASRGVNTEAFF. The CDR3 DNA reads TGCGCCAGCAGGGGAGTGAACACTGAAGCTTTCTTT.